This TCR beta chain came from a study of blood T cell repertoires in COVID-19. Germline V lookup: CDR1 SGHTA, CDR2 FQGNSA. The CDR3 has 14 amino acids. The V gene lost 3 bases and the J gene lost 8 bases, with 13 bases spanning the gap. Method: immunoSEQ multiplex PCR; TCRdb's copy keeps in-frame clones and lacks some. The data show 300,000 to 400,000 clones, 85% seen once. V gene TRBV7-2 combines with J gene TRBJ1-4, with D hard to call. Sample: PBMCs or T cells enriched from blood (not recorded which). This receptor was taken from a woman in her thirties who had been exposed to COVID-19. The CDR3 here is CASSFATVEEKLFF. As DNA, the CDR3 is TGTGCCAGCAGCTTTGCCACGGTCGAAGAAAAACTGTTTTTT.